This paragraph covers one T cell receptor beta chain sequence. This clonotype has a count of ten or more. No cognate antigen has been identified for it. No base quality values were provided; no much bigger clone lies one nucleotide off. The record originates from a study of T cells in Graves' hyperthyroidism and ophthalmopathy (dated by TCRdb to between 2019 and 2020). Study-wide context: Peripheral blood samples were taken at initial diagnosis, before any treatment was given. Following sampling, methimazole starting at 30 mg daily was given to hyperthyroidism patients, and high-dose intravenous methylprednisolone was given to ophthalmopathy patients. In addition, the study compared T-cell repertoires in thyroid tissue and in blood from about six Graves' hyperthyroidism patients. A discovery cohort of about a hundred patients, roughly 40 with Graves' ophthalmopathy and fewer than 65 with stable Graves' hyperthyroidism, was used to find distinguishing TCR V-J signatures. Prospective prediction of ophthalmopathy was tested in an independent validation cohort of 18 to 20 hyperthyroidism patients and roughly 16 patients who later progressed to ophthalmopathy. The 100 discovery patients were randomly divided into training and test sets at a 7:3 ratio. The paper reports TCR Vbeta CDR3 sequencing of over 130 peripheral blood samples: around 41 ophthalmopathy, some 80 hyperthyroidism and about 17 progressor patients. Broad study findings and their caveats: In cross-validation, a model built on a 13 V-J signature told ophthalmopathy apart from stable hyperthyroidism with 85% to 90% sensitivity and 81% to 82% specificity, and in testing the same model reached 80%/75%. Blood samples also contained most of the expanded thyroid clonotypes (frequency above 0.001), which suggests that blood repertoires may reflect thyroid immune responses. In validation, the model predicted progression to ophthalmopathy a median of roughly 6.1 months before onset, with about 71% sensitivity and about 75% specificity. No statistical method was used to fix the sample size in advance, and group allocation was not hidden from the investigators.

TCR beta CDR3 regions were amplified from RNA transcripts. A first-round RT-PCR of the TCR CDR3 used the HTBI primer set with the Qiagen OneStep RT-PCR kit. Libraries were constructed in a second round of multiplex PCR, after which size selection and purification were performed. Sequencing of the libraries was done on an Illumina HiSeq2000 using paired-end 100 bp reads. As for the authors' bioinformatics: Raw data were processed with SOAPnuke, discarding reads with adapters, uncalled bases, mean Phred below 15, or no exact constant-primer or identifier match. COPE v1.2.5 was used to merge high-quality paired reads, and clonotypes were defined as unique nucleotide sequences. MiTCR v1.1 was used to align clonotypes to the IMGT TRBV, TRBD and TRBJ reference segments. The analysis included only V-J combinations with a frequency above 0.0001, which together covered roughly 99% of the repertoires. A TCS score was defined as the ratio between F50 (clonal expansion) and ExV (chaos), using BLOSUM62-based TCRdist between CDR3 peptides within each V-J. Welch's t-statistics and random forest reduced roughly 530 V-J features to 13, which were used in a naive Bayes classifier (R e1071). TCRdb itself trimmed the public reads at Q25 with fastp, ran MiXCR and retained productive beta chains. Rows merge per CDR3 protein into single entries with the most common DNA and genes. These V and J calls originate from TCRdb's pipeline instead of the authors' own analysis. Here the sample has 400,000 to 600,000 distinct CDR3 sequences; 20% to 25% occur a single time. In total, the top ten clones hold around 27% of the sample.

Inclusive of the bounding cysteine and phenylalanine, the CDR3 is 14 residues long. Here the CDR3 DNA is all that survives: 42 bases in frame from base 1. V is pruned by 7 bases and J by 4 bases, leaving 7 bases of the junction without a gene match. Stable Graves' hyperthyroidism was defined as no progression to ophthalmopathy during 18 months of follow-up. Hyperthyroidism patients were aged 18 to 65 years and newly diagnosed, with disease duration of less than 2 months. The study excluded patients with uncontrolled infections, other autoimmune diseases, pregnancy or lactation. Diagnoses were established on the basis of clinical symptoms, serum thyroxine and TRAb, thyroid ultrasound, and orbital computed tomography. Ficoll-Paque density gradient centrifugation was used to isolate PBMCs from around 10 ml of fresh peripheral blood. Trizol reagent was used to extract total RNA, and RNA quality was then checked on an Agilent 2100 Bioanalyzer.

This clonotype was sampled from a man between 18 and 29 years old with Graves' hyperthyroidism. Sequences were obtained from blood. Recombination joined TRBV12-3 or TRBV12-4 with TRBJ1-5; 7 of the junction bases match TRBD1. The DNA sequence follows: TGTGCCAGCAAATGGGACAGCAGGAATCAGCCCCAGCATTTT. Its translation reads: CASKWDSRNQPQHF.